This record concerns one T cell receptor beta chain sequence. The antigen is not known. Assay: immunoSEQ multiplex PCR; the TCRdb copy retains only in-frame clones and omits some. The repertoire has roughly 700,000 clones, around 90% of them found once; the top ten carry roughly 1.5%. These data originate in a study of Ad26.COV2.S vaccination and SARS-CoV-2 variants. Study-level background: Dosing was one shot or two shots 56 days apart.

This CDR3 contains 13 residues. Germline V gene sequence: CDR1 ENHRY, CDR2 SYGVKD. V gave up 3 bases and J gave up 5 bases, with 8 bases separating them. As to treatment: 19 received Ad26.COV2.S at low or high dose, single or two shots; about five received placebo; per-sample allocation not given. After the first vaccine or placebo injection, samples were drawn on day 63. The administered vaccine (an Ad26 vector) expressed Wuhan-strain SARS-CoV-2 spike. Overall study results and limits: Comparable non-spike TCR breadth was observed in vaccine and placebo recipients. The breadth of spike-specific CD8+ and CD4+ T cell responses after vaccination was reportedly substantial.

The sample in question was peripheral blood, obtained in a trial of Ad26.COV2.S vaccine versus placebo. The chain uses TRBV10-3 and TRBJ2-1, with a tentative D call TRBD2 (5 bases). This sequence originates from a person between 18 and 65 years old who received the Ad26.COV2.S COVID-19 vaccine or a placebo. In DNA form, the CDR3 reads TGTGCCATCAGTGAAGGACTTAACAATGAGCAGTTCTTC. The encoded protein is CAISEGLNNEQFF.